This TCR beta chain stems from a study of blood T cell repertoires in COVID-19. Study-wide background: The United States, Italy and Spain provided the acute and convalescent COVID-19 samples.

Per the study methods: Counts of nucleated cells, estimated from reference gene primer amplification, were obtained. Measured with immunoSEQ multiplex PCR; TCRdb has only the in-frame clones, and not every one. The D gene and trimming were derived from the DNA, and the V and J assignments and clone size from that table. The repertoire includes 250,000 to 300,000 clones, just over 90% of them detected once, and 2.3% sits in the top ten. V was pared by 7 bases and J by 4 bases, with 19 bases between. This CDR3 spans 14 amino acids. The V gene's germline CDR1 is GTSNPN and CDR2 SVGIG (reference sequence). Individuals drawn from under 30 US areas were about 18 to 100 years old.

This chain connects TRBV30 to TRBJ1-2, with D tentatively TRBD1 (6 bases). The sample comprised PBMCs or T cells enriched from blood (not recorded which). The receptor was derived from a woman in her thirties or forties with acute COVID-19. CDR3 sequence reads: CAFIPMTGFYGYTF. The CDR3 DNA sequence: TGTGCCTTCATACCTATGACAGGCTTCTATGGCTACACCTTC.